The source of this T cell receptor (beta chain) is a study of vaccination and CD4 T cells after COVID-19. Study at large: The cells in question were stimulated using overlapping spike peptides derived from SARS-CoV-2, HCoV-NL63, HCoV-OC43 and HCoV-229E.

From germline, CDR1 is SEHNR and CDR2 FQNEAQ (reference sequence). V lost 0 bases, J lost 2 bases, and 8 bases lay in between. This CDR3 contains 14 residues. A word on this clonotype: Its antigen is not known.

Regarding treatment: roughly 10-day PBMC culture with coronavirus spike peptide pools or control peptides (ViraFEST assay). The assay that was used to sequence DNA from cultured CD4+ T cells was the Oncomine TCR Beta short-read assay. A single record per CDR3 protein comes from TCRdb applying MiXCR to the PCR reads. The sample shows under 15,000 distinct CDR3 sequences, around 50% of them seen only once. The sequenced sample consisted of CD4+ T cells from blood, cultured in vitro. This chain joins TRBV7-9 and TRBJ2-7; possibly TRBD2 for D (5 bases). The clonotype comes from a human donor who had recovered from COVID-19. The CDR3: CASSLARAAYEQYF. CDR3 nucleotides: TGTGCCAGCAGCTTAGCGCGGGCCGCCTACGAGCAGTACTTC.